A single sample is the source of the 16 T cell receptor beta chains below, sequenced in a study of T cell responses to AZD1222 COVID-19 vaccine. Sequencing used immunoSEQ multiplex PCR; TCRdb keeps in-frame clones, though not all of them. This table holds around 110,000 clones, more than 75% found once. The sequences come from peripheral blood, collected on day 0 of AZD1222 vaccination. These receptors were collected from an adult in good health.

Only one count was recorded for this clone. J is TRBJ2-7 and V is TRBV28; perhaps TRBD1 as D (6 bases). CDR1 and CDR2 (germline): MDHEN, SYDVKM. This CDR3 is built from 15 residues. Trimming took off 2 bases at V and 0 bases at J, with 11 bases between the two ends. CDR3 DNA sequence: TGTGCCAGCAGTTTACGGGACACCAGCTCCTACGAGCAGTACTTC. Its protein product is CASSLRDTSSYEQYF.

J is TRBJ2-5 and V is TRBV9; maybe TRBD1 (5 bases). This CDR3 is 14 amino acids long. Germline V gene sequence: CDR1 SGDLS, CDR2 YYNGEE. V was pared by 0 bases and J by 4 bases, with 10 bases between. CDR3 region: CASSVGNRRETQYF. The CDR3 nucleotides read TGTGCCAGCAGCGTAGGAAACAGGCGAGAGACCCAGTACTTC.

V usage is TRBV7-9 and J usage is TRBJ1-4; the D is unclear. Germline V gives CDR1 SEHNR, CDR2 FQNEAQ (reference sequence). V was pared by 5 bases and J by 8 bases, with 9 bases between. This CDR3 is built from 12 residues. The CDR3 DNA is TGTGCCAGCAGCGTCGGGGAAGAAAAACTGTTTTTT. Amino acid sequence: CASSVGEEKLFF.

This clone turned up a few times. Additional DNA sequences in this sample encode the identical CDR3. The chain uses TRBV6-4 and TRBJ2-2; D remains unclear. This CDR3 has 13 amino acids. Germline CDR1 reads MRHNA; CDR2 reads SNTAGT. With 3 bases removed from V and 4 bases from J, the gap between germline ends came to 6 bases. The CDR3 reads CASSDSSTGELFF. DNA of the CDR3: TGTGCCAGCAGTGATTCGTCCACCGGGGAGCTGTTTTTT.

The gene calls are TRBV28 and TRBJ1-5; D is uncertain. Germline CDR1 and CDR2: MDHEN and SYDVKM. The CDR3 loop spans 12 amino acids. Trimming cost V 3 bases and J 4 bases, with 4 bases left between them. The CDR3, as DNA: TGTGCCAGCAGTTTCCTTAATCAGCCCCAGCATTTT. Encoded protein: CASSFLNQPQHF.

The rearrangement uses TRBV5-4 and TRBJ1-1, with a tentative D call TRBD1 (5 bases). The V gene lost 5 bases and the J gene lost 5 bases, with 16 bases spanning the gap. CDR3 size: 14 residues. CDR1 is SGHNT, CDR2 YYREEE, per germline (reference sequence). CDR3 sequence (DNA): TGTGCCAGCAGTTACGGGGGGGTGGTAACTGAAGCTTTCTTT. It encodes CASSYGGVVTEAFF.

V gene TRBV5-4 combines with J gene TRBJ1-2; 9 bases fit TRBD1. The CDR3 is 14 amino acids. CDR1 SGHNT and CDR2 YYREEE come from the germline V gene (reference sequence). The V segment lost 4 bases and the J segment 5 bases; nucleotides outside the gene matches: 6. The CDR3 sequence: CASSPLQGAYGYTF. The CDR3 bases are TGTGCCAGCAGCCCATTACAGGGGGCTTATGGCTACACCTTC.

The CDR3 loop is CSARPIRAGETGELFF. CDR3 coding DNA: TGCAGCGCCCGCCCGATTAGGGCAGGGGAGACCGGGGAGCTGTTTTTT. The J gene is TRBJ2-2, the V gene TRBV29-1; D perhaps matches TRBD1 (6 bases). The CDR3 covers 16 residues. Per the germline V gene, CDR1 is SQVTM and CDR2 is ANQGSEA. Trimming took off 7 bases at V and 5 bases at J, with 23 bases between the two ends.

The chain carries TRBV7-2 and TRBJ2-7, with 8 bases that match TRBD1. Germline loops: CDR1 SGHTA, CDR2 FQGNSA. The trim removed 7 bases at V and 3 bases at J, leaving 8 bases unmatched. The CDR3 runs to 14 residues. This CDR3 is CASTPGQANYEQYF. CDR3 nucleotides: TGTGCCAGCACCCCGGGACAGGCCAACTACGAGCAGTACTTC.

The V and J genes are TRBV28 and TRBJ2-3, with 9 bases matching TRBD2. Germline lookup yields CDR1 MDHEN and CDR2 SYDVKM. The CDR3 is made up of 15 amino acids. Trimming took 3 bases from V and 4 from J; bases not matched to a gene: 5. CDR3 in amino acids: CASSLAGGPSDTQYF. Written as DNA, the CDR3 is TGTGCCAGCAGTTTGGCGGGAGGGCCGTCAGATACGCAGTATTTT.

The genes are TRBV6-4 and TRBJ2-1; maybe TRBD2 (5 bases). Germline V gene sequence: CDR1 MRHNA, CDR2 SNTAGT. Deletions cut 2 bases from V and 7 bases from J, with 12 bases between. CDR3 length equals 14 residues. CDR3 DNA sequence: TGTGCCAGCAGTGACGAGGGAGAGCAAAATGAGCAGTTCTTC. Protein: CASSDEGEQNEQFF.

The DNA for the CDR3 is TGTGCCAGAAGCTTGTCAGGGAAGGATCAGCCCCAGCATTTT. Residues: CARSLSGKDQPQHF. This sequence joins TRBV5-3 and TRBJ1-5; D is possibly TRBD1 (5 bases). TRBV5-3 is placed among ORFs of uncertain function. The CDR3 spans 14 residues. V was pared by 1 base and J by 5 bases, with 10 bases between.

The rearrangement joins TRBV7-9 to TRBJ1-1; D may be TRBD1 (5 bases). Germline V gene data show CDR1 as SEHNR and CDR2 as FQNEAQ (reference sequence). The germline V and J ends were trimmed by 4 bases and 7 bases, with 13 bases remaining between them. The CDR3 spans 13 residues. The CDR3 DNA is TGTGCCAGCAGCTCCGTCGGGGGTCTTGAAGCTTTCTTT. This sequence encodes CASSSVGGLEAFF.

The CDR3 here is CASSLGFRQSADTQYF. For the CDR3, the DNA is TGTGCCAGCAGCTTAGGTTTTAGACAGTCCGCAGATACGCAGTATTTT. The genes are TRBV7-8 and TRBJ2-3; TRBD1 might be the D (5 bases). CDR3 length: 16 residues. The germline CDR1 and CDR2 sequences are SGHVS and FQNEAQ. Trimming pared 1 base from V and 4 bases from J, leaving 15 bases between.

The rearrangement links TRBV28 to TRBJ2-7; 11 nucleotides agree with TRBD1. CDR3 length equals 14 residues. V lost 4 bases and J lost 6; bases outside the gene matches: 5. CDR1 MDHEN and CDR2 SYDVKM come from the germline V gene. CDR3 amino acids: CASSSRTGGAEQYF. DNA for the CDR3: TGTGCCAGCAGTTCTCGGACAGGGGGCGCCGAGCAGTACTTC. The full variable domain, completed using reference TRBV28 and TRBJ2-7, is DVKVTQSSRYLVKRTGEKVFLECVQDMDHENMFWYRQDPGLGLRLIYFSYDVKMKEKGDIPEGYSVSREKKERFSLILESASTNQTSMYLCASSSRTGGAEQYFGPGTRLTVT.

The CDR3 is CASSSWGGAYEQYF. The DNA for the CDR3 is TGTGCCAGCAGTTCATGGGGGGGAGCCTACGAGCAGTACTTC. This sequence joins TRBV28 and TRBJ2-7, with 7 bases aligning to TRBD2. CDR3 size: 14 residues. Germline CDR1 reads MDHEN; CDR2 reads SYDVKM. With V trimmed by 4 bases and J by 2 bases, 5 bases remained unmatched. The complete variable domain, with remaining parts taken from reference TRBV28 and TRBJ2-7, reads DVKVTQSSRYLVKRTGEKVFLECVQDMDHENMFWYRQDPGLGLRLIYFSYDVKMKEKGDIPEGYSVSREKKERFSLILESASTNQTSMYLCASSSWGGAYEQYFGPGTRLTVT.